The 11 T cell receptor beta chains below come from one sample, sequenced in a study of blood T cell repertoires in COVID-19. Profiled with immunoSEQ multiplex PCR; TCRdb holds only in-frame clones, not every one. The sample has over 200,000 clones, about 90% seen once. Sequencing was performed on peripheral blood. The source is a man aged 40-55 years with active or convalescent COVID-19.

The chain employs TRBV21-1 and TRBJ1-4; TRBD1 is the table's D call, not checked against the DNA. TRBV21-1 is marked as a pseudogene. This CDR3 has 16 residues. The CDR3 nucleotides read TGTGCCAGCAGCAAAATAAGGGGAAGAACTAATGAAAAACTGTTTTTT. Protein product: CASSKIRGRTNEKLFF.

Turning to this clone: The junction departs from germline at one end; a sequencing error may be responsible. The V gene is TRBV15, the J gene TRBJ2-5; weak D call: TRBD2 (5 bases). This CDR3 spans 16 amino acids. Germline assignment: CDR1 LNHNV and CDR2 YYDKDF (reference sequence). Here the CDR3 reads CATSGEIGGIIKTQYF. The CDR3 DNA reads TGTGCCACCAGCGGAGAGATAGGAGGAATCATCAAGACCCAGTACTTC.

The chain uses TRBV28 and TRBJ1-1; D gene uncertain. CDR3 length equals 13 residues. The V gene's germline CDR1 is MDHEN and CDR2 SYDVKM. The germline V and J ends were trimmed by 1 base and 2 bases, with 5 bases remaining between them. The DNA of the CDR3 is TGTGCCAGCAGTTTATCGGTCAACACTGAAGCTTTCTTT. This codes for CASSLSVNTEAFF.

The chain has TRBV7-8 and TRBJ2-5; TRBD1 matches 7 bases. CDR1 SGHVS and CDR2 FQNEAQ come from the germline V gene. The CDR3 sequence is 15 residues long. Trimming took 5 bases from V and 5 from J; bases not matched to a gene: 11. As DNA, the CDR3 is TGTGCCAGCAGCCCCGATACAGGGGCGCGGGAGACCCAGTACTTC. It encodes CASSPDTGARETQYF.

For the CDR3, the DNA is TGTGCCAGCAGGTACACAGATACGCAGTATTTT. Its translation is CASRYTDTQYF. This rearrangement joins TRBV2 to TRBJ2-3; D unresolved. Trimming pared 6 bases from V and 2 bases from J, leaving 3 bases between. Germline CDR1 reads SNHLY; CDR2 reads FYNNEI. The CDR3 has 11 amino acids.

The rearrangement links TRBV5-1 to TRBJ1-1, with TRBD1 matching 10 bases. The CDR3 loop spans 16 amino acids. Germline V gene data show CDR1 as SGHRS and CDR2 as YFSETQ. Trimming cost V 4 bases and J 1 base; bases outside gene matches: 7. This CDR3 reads CASSTGQGGANTEAFF. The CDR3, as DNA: TGCGCCAGCAGCACCGGACAGGGGGGTGCGAACACTGAAGCTTTCTTT.

The CDR3 DNA is TGTGCCAGCAGTTATAGCGGGGGCACAGATACGCAGTATTTT. Its translation: CASSYSGGTDTQYF. V gene TRBV27 combines with J gene TRBJ2-3; the match to TRBD2 covers 8 bases. The CDR3 sequence is 14 residues long. V trimming: 4 bases; J trimming: 1 base; junction bases outside the gene matches: 1. Germline CDR1 and CDR2: MNHEY and SMNVEV (reference sequence).

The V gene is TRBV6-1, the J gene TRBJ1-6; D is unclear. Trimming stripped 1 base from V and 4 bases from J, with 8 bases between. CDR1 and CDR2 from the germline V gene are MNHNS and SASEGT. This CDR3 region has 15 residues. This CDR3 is CASSEGAGYNSPLHF. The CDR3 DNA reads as TGTGCCAGCAGTGAAGGAGCAGGATATAATTCACCCCTCCACTTT.

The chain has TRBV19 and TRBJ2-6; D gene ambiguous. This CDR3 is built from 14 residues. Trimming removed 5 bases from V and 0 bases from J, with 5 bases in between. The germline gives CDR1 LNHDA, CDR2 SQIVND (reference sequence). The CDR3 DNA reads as TGTGCCAGTAGTGAGGACTCTGGGGCCAACGTCCTGACTTTC. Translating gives CASSEDSGANVLTF.

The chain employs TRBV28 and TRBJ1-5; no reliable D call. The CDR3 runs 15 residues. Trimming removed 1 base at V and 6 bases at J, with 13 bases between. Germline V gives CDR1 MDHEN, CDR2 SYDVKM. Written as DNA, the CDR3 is TGTGCCAGCAGTTTATTATACCGGGGAGGTCAGCCCCAGCATTTT. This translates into CASSLLYRGGQPQHF.

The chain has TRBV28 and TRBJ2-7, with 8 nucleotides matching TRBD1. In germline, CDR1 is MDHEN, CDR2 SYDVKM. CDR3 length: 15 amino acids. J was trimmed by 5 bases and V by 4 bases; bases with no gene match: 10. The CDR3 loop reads CASSSWTGKRDEQYF. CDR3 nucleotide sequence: TGTGCCAGCAGTTCATGGACAGGGAAGAGAGACGAGCAGTACTTC.